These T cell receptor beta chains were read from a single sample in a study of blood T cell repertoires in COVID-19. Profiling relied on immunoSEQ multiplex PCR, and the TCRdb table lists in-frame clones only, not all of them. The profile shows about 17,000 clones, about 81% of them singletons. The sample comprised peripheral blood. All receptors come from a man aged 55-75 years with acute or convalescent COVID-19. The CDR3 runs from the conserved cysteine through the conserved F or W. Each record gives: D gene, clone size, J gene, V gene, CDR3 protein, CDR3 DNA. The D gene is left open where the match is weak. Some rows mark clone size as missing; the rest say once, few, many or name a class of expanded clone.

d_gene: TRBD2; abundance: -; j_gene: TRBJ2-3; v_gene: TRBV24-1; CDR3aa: CATSDWGLVPFTDTQYF; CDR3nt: TGTGCCACCAGTGATTGGGGACTAGTCCCTTTCACAGATACGCAGTATTTT
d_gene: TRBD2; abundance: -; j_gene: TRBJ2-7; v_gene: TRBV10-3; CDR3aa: CAISESLLAGNSYEQYF; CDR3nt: TGTGCCATCAGTGAGTCTCTACTAGCGGGGAATTCCTACGAGCAGTACTTC
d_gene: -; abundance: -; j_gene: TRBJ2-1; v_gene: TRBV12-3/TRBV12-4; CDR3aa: CASSLRSGNEQFF; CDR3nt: TGTGCCAGCAGCTTACGCTCGGGGAATGAGCAGTTCTTC
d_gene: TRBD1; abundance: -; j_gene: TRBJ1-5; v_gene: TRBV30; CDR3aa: CAWSDPPTGVGKPQHF; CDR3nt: TGTGCCTGGAGCGATCCCCCTACAGGGGTAGGGAAGCCCCAGCATTTT
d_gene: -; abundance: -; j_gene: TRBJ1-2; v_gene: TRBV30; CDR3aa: CAWSVQLDSFYGYTF; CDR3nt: TGTGCCTGGAGTGTACAACTCGACTCCTTCTATGGCTACACCTTC
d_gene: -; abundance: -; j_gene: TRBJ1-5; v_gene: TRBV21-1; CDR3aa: CASSKERTGRSQAPTIPNQPQHF; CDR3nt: TGTGCCAGCAGCAAAGAGAGGACAGGCCGTTCTCAGGCCCCTACCATACCCAATCAGCCCCAGCATTTT
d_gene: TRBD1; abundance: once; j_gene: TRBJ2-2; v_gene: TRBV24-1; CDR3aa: CATGDRAPTGELFF; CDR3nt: TGTGCCACCGGGGACAGGGCGCCCACCGGGGAGCTGTTTTTT
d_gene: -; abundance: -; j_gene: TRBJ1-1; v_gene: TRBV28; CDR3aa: CASIPRGTEAFF; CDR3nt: TGTGCCAGCATCCCACGGGGGACTGAAGCTTTCTTT
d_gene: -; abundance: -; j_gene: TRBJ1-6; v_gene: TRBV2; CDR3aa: CASSASTAYNSPLHF; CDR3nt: TGTGCCAGCAGTGCCTCTACAGCTTATAATTCACCCCTCCACTTT
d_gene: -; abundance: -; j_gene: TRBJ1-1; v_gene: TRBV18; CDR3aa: CASSLGVDTEAFF; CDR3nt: TGTGCCAGCTCACTAGGGGTTGACACTGAAGCTTTCTTT
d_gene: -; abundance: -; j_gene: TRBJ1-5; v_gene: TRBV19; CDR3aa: CASNGQIDQPQHF; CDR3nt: TGTGCCAGTAATGGGCAGATTGATCAGCCCCAGCATTTT
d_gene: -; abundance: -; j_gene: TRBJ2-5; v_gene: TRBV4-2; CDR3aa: CASSQDPNTGQETQYF; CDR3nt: TGTGCCAGCAGCCAAGATCCTAATACAGGCCAAGAGACCCAGTACTTC
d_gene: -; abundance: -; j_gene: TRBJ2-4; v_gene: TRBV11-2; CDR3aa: CASRGLKNIQYF; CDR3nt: TGTGCCAGCAGGGGCCTGAAAAACATTCAGTACTTC
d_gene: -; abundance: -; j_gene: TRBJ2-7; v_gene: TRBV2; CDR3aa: CASTEGVSYEQYF; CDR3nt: TGTGCCAGCACCGAGGGAGTCAGCTACGAGCAGTACTTC
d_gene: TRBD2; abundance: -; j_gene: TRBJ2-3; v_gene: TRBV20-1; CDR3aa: CSASGVAGGTDTQYF; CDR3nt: TGCAGTGCTAGTGGAGTAGCGGGGGGCACAGATACGCAGTATTTT
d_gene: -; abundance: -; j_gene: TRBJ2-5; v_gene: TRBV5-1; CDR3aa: CASSVGAGGIQETQYF; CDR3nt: TGCGCCAGCAGTGTGGGTGCAGGAGGGATCCAAGAGACCCAGTACTTC
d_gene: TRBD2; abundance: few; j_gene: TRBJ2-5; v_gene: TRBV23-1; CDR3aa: CASSQGLGRENRKTQYF; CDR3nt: TGCGCCAGCAGTCAAGGACTAGGCAGGGAAAATCGGAAGACCCAGTACTTC
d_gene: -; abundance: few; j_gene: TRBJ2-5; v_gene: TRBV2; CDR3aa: CASSEAQYQETQYF; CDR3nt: TGTGCCAGCAGTGAAGCACAATACCAAGAGACCCAGTACTTC
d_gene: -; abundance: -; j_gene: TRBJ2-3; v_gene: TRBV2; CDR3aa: CASRGVHNPADTQYF; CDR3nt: TGTGCCAGCAGGGGAGTCCACAACCCCGCAGATACGCAGTATTTT
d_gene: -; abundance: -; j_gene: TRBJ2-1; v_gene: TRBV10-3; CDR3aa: CAISESRGSYNEQFF; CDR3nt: TGTGCCATCAGTGAGAGTAGGGGCTCCTACAATGAGCAGTTCTTC
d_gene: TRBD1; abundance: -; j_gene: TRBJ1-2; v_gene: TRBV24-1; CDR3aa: CATSGSRGDYGYTF; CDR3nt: TGTGCCACCAGTGGATCCAGGGGGGACTATGGCTACACCTTC
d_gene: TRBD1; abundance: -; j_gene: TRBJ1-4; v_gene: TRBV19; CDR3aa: CASSPESGTGNEKLFF; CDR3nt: TGTGCCAGTAGTCCAGAATCCGGGACAGGGAATGAAAAACTGTTTTTT
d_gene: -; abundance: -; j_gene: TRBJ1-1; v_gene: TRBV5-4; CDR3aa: CASNKGAWNTEAFF; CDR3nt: TGTGCCAGCAACAAAGGGGCCTGGAACACTGAAGCTTTCTTT
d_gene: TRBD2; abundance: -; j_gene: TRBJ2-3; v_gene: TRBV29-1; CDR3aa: CSVAPPSGDSTDTQYF; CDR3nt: TGCAGCGTTGCACCTCCTAGCGGGGATAGCACAGATACGCAGTATTTT
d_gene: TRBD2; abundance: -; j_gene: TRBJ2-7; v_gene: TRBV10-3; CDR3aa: CAISVITSGSYEQYF; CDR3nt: TGTGCCATCAGTGTCATAACTAGCGGCTCCTACGAGCAGTACTTC
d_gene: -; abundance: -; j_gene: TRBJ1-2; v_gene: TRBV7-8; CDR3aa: CASGTDKPYGYTF; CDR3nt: TGTGCCAGCGGTACTGACAAGCCCTATGGCTACACCTTC
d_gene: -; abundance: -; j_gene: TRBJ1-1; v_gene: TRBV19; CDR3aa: CASSIFLQGGGTEAFF; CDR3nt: TGTGCCAGTAGTATCTTTTTACAGGGAGGGGGCACTGAAGCTTTCTTT
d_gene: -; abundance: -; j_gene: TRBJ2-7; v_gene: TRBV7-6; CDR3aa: CASSLPTGSGEQYF; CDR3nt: TGTGCCAGCAGCTTGCCGACGGGGAGCGGCGAGCAGTACTTC
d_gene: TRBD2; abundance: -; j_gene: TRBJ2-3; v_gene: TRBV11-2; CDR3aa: CASSRDGLAGGTDTQYF; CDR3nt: TGTGCCAGCAGCCGTGACGGACTAGCGGGGGGGACAGATACGCAGTATTTT
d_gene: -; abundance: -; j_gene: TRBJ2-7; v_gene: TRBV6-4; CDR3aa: CASSDDISRDTYSYSYEQYF; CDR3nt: TGTGCCAGCAGTGACGACATAAGCCGGGACACTTACTCGTATTCCTACGAGCAGTACTTC
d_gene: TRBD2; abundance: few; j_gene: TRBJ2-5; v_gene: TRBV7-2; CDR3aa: CASSPRTSGGKTQYF; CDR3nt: TGTGCCAGCAGCCCCAGGACTAGCGGGGGGAAGACCCAGTACTTC
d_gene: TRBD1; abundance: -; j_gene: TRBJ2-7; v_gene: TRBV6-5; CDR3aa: CALSGQSYEQYF; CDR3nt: TGTGCCCTCTCGGGACAGAGCTACGAGCAGTACTTC
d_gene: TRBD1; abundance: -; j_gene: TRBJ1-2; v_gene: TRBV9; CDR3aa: CASRGRTGEGYTF; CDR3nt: TGTGCCAGCAGGGGACGGACAGGCGAAGGCTACACCTTC
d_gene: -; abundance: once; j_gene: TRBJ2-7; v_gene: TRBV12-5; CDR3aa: CASGSQSEQYF; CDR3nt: TGTGCTAGTGGGTCACAAAGCGAGCAGTACTTC
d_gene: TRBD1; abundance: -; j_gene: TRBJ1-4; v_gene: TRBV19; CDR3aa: CASRTGVNEKLFF; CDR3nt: TGTGCAAGCCGGACAGGCGTTAATGAAAAACTGTTTTTT
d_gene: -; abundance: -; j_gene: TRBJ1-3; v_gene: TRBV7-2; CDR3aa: CASSLQGSGGDTIYF; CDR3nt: TGTGCCAGCAGCTTACAGGGATCGGGAGGGGACACCATATATTTT
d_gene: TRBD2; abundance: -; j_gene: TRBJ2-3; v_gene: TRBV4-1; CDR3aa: CASSQDPSGGVDTQYF; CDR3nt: TGCGCCAGCAGCCAAGATCCCAGCGGGGGGGTAGATACGCAGTATTTT
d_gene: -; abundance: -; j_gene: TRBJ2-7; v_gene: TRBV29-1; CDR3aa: CSVEGGHIYEQYF; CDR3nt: TGCAGCGTTGAAGGAGGACACATCTACGAGCAGTACTTC